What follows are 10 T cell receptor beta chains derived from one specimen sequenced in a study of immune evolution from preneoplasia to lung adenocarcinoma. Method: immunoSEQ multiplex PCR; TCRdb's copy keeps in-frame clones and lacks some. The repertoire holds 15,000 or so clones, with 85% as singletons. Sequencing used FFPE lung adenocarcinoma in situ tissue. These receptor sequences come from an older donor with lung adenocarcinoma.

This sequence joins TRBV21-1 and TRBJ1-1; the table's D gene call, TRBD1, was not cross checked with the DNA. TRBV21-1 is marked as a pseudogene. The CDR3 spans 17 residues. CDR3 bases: TGTGCCAGCAGCCCCGTCGAGGACAGGGGGCTGTGCACTGAAGCTTTCTTT. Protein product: CASSPVEDRGLCTEAFF.

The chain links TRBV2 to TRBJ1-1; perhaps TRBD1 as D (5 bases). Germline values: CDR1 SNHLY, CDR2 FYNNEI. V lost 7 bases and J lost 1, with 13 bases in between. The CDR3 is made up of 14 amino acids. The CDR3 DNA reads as TGTGCCAGCACCGGGGGGTTCGGGAACACTGAAGCTTTCTTT. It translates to CASTGGFGNTEAFF.

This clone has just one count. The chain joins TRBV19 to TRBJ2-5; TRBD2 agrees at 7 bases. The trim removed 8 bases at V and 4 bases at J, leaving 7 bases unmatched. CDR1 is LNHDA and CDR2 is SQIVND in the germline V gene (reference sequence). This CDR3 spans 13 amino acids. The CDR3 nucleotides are TGTGCCAGTTCTCGACTAGCTAGAGAGACCCAGTACTTC. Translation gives CASSRLARETQYF.

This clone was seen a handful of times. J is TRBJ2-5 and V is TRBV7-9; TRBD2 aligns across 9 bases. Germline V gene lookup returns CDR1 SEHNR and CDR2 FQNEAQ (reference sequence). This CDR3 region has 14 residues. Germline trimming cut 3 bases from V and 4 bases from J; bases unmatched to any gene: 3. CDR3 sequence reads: CASSFSGRPETQYF. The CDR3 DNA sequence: TGTGCCAGCAGCTTTAGCGGGAGACCAGAGACCCAGTACTTC.

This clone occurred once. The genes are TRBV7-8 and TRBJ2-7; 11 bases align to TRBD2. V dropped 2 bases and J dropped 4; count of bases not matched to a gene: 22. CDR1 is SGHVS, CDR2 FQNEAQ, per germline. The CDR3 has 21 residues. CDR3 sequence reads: CASSLRRLLGATSGSAYEQYF. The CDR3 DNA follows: TGTGCCAGCAGCTTACGCCGTTTGCTGGGGGCCACTAGCGGGAGTGCATACGAGCAGTACTTC.

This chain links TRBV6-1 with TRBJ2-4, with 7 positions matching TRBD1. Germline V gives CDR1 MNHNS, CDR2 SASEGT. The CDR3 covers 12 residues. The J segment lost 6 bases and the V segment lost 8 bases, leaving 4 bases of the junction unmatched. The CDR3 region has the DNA TGTGCCAGCGGGGGACAGATAAACATTCAGTACTTC. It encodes CASGGQINIQYF.

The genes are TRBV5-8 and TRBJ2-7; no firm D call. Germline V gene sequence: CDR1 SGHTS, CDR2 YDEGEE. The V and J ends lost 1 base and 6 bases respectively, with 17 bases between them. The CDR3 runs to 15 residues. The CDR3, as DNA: TGTGCCAGCAGCTTGTCGCCCACTTCAGCTGCCGAGCAGTACTTC. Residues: CASSLSPTSAAEQYF.

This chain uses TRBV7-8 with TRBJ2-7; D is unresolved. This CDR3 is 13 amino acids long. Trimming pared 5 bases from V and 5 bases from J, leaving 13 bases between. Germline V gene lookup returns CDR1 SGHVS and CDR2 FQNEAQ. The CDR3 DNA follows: TGTGCCAGCAGCCCAAACAGAAGGAACGAGCAGTACTTC. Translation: CASSPNRRNEQYF.

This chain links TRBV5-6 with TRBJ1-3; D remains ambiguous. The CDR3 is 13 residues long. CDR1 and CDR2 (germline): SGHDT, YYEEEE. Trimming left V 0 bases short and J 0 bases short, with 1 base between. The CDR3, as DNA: TGTGCCAGCAGCTTGGGCTCTGGAAACACCATATATTTT. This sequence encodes CASSLGSGNTIYF. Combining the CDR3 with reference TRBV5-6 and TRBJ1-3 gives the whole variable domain DAGVTQSPTHLIKTRGQQVTLRCSPKSGHDTVSWYQQALGQGPQFIFQYYEEEERQRGNFPDRFSGHQFPNYSSELNVNALLLGDSALYLCASSLGSGNTIYFGEGSWLTVV.

The CDR3 DNA sequence: TGTGCCAGCAGCCGTACGCAGGGACGTCACTATGGCTACACCTTC. Translation gives CASSRTQGRHYGYTF. The chain couples TRBV6-5 to TRBJ1-2; TRBD1 might be the D (5 bases). CDR3 size: 15 residues. The V end lost 6 bases, the J end lost 3 bases, and 17 bases lay between the germline ends. Germline V lookup: CDR1 MNHEY, CDR2 SVGAGI.